The 18 T cell receptor beta chains reported below all come from one sample, sequenced in a study of blood T cell repertoires in COVID-19. TCRdb's table, derived via immunoSEQ multiplex PCR, lists solely in-frame clones and lacks some. The top ten hold around 2% of the sample, which has some 230,000 clones, roughly 80% seen once. The source material was peripheral blood. The receptor set was obtained from a woman aged 60-75 years with acute or convalescent COVID-19.

J is TRBJ2-7 and V is TRBV5-4, with 7 bases fitting TRBD1. The CDR3 totals 15 residues. Germline V gene sequence: CDR1 SGHNT, CDR2 YYREEE (reference sequence). V lost 4 bases and J lost 5; bases outside the gene matches: 12. In DNA form, the CDR3 reads TGTGCCAGCAGCAAAGCAGGGGGATGGACAGACGAGCAGTACTTC. It translates to CASSKAGGWTDEQYF.

CDR3 nucleotide sequence: TGTGCCAGCAGCCAAGACTTAGGACTTTACAATGAGCAGTTCTTC. This translates into CASSQDLGLYNEQFF. The chain employs TRBV3-1 (or the pseudogene TRBV3-2) and TRBJ2-1; possibly TRBD2 for D (5 bases). CDR1 is LGHDT and CDR2 is YNNKEL in the germline V gene (reference sequence). V was clipped by 0 bases and J by 4 bases, with 10 bases between them. The CDR3 has 15 amino acids.

The rearrangement links TRBV19 to TRBJ1-5, with D hard to call. The CDR3 consists of 12 residues. Trimming left V 7 bases short and J 9 bases short, with 13 bases between. Germline V gene lookup returns CDR1 LNHDA and CDR2 SQIVND (reference sequence). The CDR3 reads CASKAGTLPQHF. The CDR3 DNA follows: TGTGCCAGTAAAGCAGGAACTCTGCCCCAGCATTTT.

The chain combines TRBV2 with TRBJ1-5; 7 bases map to TRBD1. CDR3 size: 14 residues. In germline, CDR1 is SNHLY, CDR2 FYNNEI. V was clipped by 3 bases and J by 6 bases; unmatched bases: 5. This CDR3 is CASSEGQRGQPQHF. In nucleotides, the CDR3 is TGTGCCAGCAGTGAGGGACAGAGGGGTCAGCCCCAGCATTTT. Full variable domain (outside the CDR3, taken from reference TRBV2 and TRBJ1-5): EPEVTQTPSHQVTQMGQEVILRCVPISNHLYFYWYRQILGQKVEFLVSFYNNEISEKSEIFDDQFSVERPDGSNFTLKIRSTKLEDSAMYFCASSEGQRGQPQHFGDGTRLSIL.

V gene TRBV5-6 combines with J gene TRBJ2-1, with TRBD1 matching 8 bases. The ends lost 4 bases at V and 4 bases at J; junction bases unmatched: 7. CDR1 is SGHDT, CDR2 YYEEEE, per germline. This CDR3 region has 15 residues. The DNA for the CDR3 is TGTGCCAGCAGCCTACAGGGACAGGCGTACAATGAGCAGTTCTTC. Amino acids: CASSLQGQAYNEQFF.

The genes are TRBV28 and TRBJ2-7, with unresolved D. CDR1 is MDHEN and CDR2 is SYDVKM in the germline V gene. This CDR3 comprises 11 residues. Trimming removed 6 bases at V and 3 bases at J, with 6 bases between. The CDR3: CASSKLYEQYF. The CDR3 nucleotides read TGTGCCAGCAGCAAACTCTACGAGCAGTACTTC.

This clone has just one count. The chain joins TRBV6-5 to TRBJ1-1, with D perhaps matching TRBD1 (5 bases). The CDR3 is 13 amino acids. V was cut by 6 bases and J by 10 bases, with 18 bases left in between. The germline V gene encodes CDR1 MNHEY and CDR2 SVGAGI. Here the CDR3 DNA reads TGTGCCAGCAGGTGGGGAGGGGCGGCAGGAGCTTTCTTT. As protein: CASRWGGAAGAFF.

The gene calls are TRBV12-3 or TRBV12-4 and TRBJ2-1; perhaps TRBD1 as D (5 bases). Trimming took off 9 bases at V and 1 base at J, with 10 bases between the two ends. This CDR3 is built from 13 residues. Written as DNA, the CDR3 is TGTGCCAGTGGAGACAGTTCCTACAATGAGCAGTTCTTC. Amino acids: CASGDSSYNEQFF.

The chain couples TRBV7-9 to TRBJ2-2; no firm D call. The V and J ends lost 3 bases and 4 bases respectively, with 6 bases between them. Looked up from germline, CDR1 is SEHNR and CDR2 is FQNEAQ (reference sequence). The CDR3 consists of 13 residues. The CDR3, as DNA: TGTGCCAGCAGCTTTGGCGGCACCGGGGAGCTGTTTTTT. It encodes CASSFGGTGELFF.

This clone was counted a single time. The chain is built from TRBV14 and TRBJ1-1; D not certain. CDR1 and CDR2 from the germline V gene are SGHDN and FVKESK. This CDR3 is 16 amino acids long. V lost 1 base to trimming and J lost 3 bases, with 15 bases between them. The CDR3 region is CASSQVGWALDTEAFF. CDR3 nucleotides: TGTGCCAGCAGCCAAGTCGGCTGGGCGTTGGACACTGAAGCTTTCTTT.

The chain couples TRBV6-5 to TRBJ2-2; D is unresolved. Germline V gene data show CDR1 as MNHEY and CDR2 as SVGAGI. Trimming removed 6 bases from V and 6 bases from J, with 5 bases in between. The CDR3 sequence is 11 residues long. CDR3 loop: CASRAPGELFF. Here the CDR3 DNA reads TGTGCCAGCAGAGCCCCCGGGGAGCTGTTTTTT.

This chain uses TRBV9 with TRBJ1-3; 7 bases are shared with TRBD1. J gave up 2 bases and V 4 bases, and 3 bases lay outside the gene matches. Germline CDR1 and CDR2: SGDLS and YYNGEE. CDR3 length: 14 amino acids. The DNA of the CDR3 is TGTGCCAGCAGCCCTACAGGGGCTGGAAACACCATATATTTT. Translation gives CASSPTGAGNTIYF.

The chain has TRBV28 and TRBJ1-1; TRBD1 might be the D (6 bases). CDR3 size: 16 residues. Germline V gives CDR1 MDHEN, CDR2 SYDVKM. The V gene lost 4 bases and the J gene lost 11 bases, with 26 bases spanning the gap. This CDR3 is CASSSPETGRRSKAFF. The CDR3 DNA reads as TGTGCCAGCAGTTCCCCTGAGACAGGCCGTCGTAGTAAGGCTTTCTTT.

This chain links TRBV7-2 with TRBJ1-1; D gene unclear. Germline loops: CDR1 SGHTA, CDR2 FQGNSA. The CDR3 is 13 amino acids. Trimming left V 2 bases short and J 4 bases short, with 8 bases between. Here the CDR3 DNA reads TGTGCCAGCAGCTTACCGTCTCGCACTGAAGCTTTCTTT. Translating gives CASSLPSRTEAFF.

The chain is built from TRBV30 and TRBJ2-2; D may be TRBD1 (6 bases). Trimming took off 0 bases at V and 7 bases at J, with 15 bases between the two ends. The V gene's germline CDR1 is GTSNPN and CDR2 SVGIG (reference sequence). This CDR3 spans 15 amino acids. CDR3 in DNA: TGTGCCTGGAGTGTACTGGGTCAGGGGAGCGGGGAGCTGTTTTTT. Translated: CAWSVLGQGSGELFF.

The chain links TRBV5-1 to TRBJ1-4; D possibly corresponds to TRBD1 (6 bases). Trimming pared 3 bases from V and 8 bases from J, leaving 11 bases between. Germline assignment: CDR1 SGHRS and CDR2 YFSETQ. The CDR3 runs to 13 residues. CDR3 sequence reads: CASSSGQSEKLFF. CDR3 coding DNA: TGCGCCAGCAGCTCGGGACAAAGCGAAAAACTGTTTTTT.

This chain links TRBV12-3 or TRBV12-4 with TRBJ1-1, with D hard to call. Trimming left V 2 bases short and J 1 base short, with 5 bases between. CDR3 length: 13 amino acids. Here the CDR3 DNA reads TGTGCCAGCAGTTTAAAGCAGAACACTGAAGCTTTCTTT. Translated, it gives CASSLKQNTEAFF.

This rearrangement joins TRBV4-3 to TRBJ2-4; TRBD2 might be the D (5 bases). This CDR3 spans 16 amino acids. Trimming took 0 bases from V and 7 from J, leaving 16 bases between them. From germline, CDR1 is LGHNA and CDR2 YSLEER. The CDR3 nucleotides are TGCGCCAGCAGCCAAGATCACGGATTCCGCGGGAACATTCAGTACTTC. Translating gives CASSQDHGFRGNIQYF.